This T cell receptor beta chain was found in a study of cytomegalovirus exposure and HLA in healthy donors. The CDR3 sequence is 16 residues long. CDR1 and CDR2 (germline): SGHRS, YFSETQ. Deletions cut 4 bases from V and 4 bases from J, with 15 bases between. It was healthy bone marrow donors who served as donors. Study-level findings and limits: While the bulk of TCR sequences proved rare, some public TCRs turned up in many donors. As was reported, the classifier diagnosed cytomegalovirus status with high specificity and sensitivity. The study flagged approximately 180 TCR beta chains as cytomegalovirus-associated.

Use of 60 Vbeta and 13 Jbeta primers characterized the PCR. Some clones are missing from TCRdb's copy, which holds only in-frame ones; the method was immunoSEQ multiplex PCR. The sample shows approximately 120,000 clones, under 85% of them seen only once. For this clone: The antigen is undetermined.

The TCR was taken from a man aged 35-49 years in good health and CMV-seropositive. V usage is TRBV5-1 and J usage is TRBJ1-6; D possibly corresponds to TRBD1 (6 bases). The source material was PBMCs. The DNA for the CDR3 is TGCGCCAGCAGCCAGGAGACAGGATTGTATAATTCACCCCTCCACTTT. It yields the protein CASSQETGLYNSPLHF.